One sample yielded the 28 T cell receptor beta chains listed below, sequenced in a study of T cells in tuberculosis. Assay: immunoSEQ multiplex PCR; the TCRdb copy retains only in-frame clones and omits some. The sample lists tens of thousands of clones; less than 98% were seen once. Sequences were obtained from PBMCs. These receptors came from a donor between 5 and 29 years old with latent tuberculosis or without tuberculosis infection.

This chain uses TRBV6-5 with TRBJ2-3, with D unresolved. This CDR3 is 14 amino acids long. V was trimmed by 0 bases and J by 2 bases, leaving 6 bases between them. Looked up from germline, CDR1 is MNHEY and CDR2 is SVGAGI. The DNA for the CDR3 is TGTGCCAGCAGTTACTCAGAGCTCACAGATACGCAGTATTTT. The encoded protein is CASSYSELTDTQYF.

This clone was seen just once. The chain combines TRBV9 with TRBJ1-2; no firm D call. This CDR3 has 13 amino acids. Trimming stripped 0 bases from V and 6 bases from J, with 9 bases between. CDR1 SGDLS and CDR2 YYNGEE come from the germline V gene. The CDR3 coding sequence is TGTGCCAGCAGCGTAGGAGTAGTGCATGGCTACACCTTC. Translation gives CASSVGVVHGYTF.

The rearrangement uses TRBV5-1 and TRBJ2-3, with 7 bases identical to TRBD1. This CDR3 has 14 residues. In germline, CDR1 is SGHRS, CDR2 YFSETQ. The V gene end was trimmed by 5 bases and the J gene end by 0 bases; junction bases not matched to a gene: 3. CDR3 amino acids: CASRSGQSTDTQYF. DNA for the CDR3: TGCGCCAGCAGGTCGGGACAGAGCACAGATACGCAGTATTTT.

CDR3 nucleotide sequence: TGCGCCAGCAGCTGGACATACAGGGAGGGGGAGACCCAGTACTTC. This sequence encodes CASSWTYREGETQYF. V and J are TRBV5-1 and TRBJ2-5; D is possibly TRBD2 (7 bases). Trimming took off 3 bases at V and 5 bases at J, with 17 bases between the two ends. Germline V gene lookup returns CDR1 SGHRS and CDR2 YFSETQ. The CDR3 extends over 15 amino acids.

The V call is TRBV5-1, the J call TRBJ1-1; tentatively, D is TRBD1 (5 bases). The V end was cut by 1 base, the J end by 2 bases, with 9 bases between. CDR1 and CDR2 from the germline V gene are SGHRS and YFSETQ. The CDR3 consists of 14 residues. The CDR3 loop is CASSLRQQNTEAFF. The CDR3 DNA is TGCGCCAGCAGCTTGAGACAGCAAAACACTGAAGCTTTCTTT.

This sequence joins TRBV11-3 and TRBJ1-2; D is possibly TRBD1 (5 bases). This CDR3 contains 13 residues. The germline CDR1 and CDR2 sequences are SGHNT and YENEEA. Trimming took 3 bases from V and 7 from J, leaving 12 bases between them. CDR3 bases: TGTGCCAGCAGCTTTAACGGGGGATTTGGCTACACCTTC. It codes for CASSFNGGFGYTF.

The rearrangement joins TRBV18 to TRBJ2-1; 7 nucleotides match TRBD2. Germline-derived CDR1 and CDR2 are KGHSH and LQKENI. With V trimmed by 2 bases and J by 9 bases, 7 bases remained unmatched. The CDR3 spans 14 residues. CDR3 nucleotides: TGTGCCAGCTCACCAGTCCGATCTAGCGGTGAGCAGTTCTTC. This codes for CASSPVRSSGEQFF. The complete variable domain, with remaining parts taken from reference TRBV18 and TRBJ2-1, reads NAGVMQNPRHLVRRRGQEARLRCSPMKGHSHVYWYRQLPEEGLKFMVYLQKENIIDESGMPKERFSAEFPKEGPSILRIQQVVRGDSAAYFCASSPVRSSGEQFFGPGTRLTVL.

V usage is TRBV19 and J usage is TRBJ1-2; 7 nucleotides align to TRBD1. The CDR3 spans 12 residues. CDR1 is LNHDA, CDR2 SQIVND, per germline (reference sequence). The trim removed 5 bases at V and 7 bases at J, leaving 4 bases unmatched. The CDR3 protein is CASSPGQSGYTF. DNA of the CDR3: TGTGCCAGTAGTCCGGGACAGAGTGGCTACACCTTC.

The chain couples TRBV6-4 to TRBJ2-1; 9 positions match TRBD2. The junction had 5 bases not matched to a gene; V was cut back by 5 bases and J by 3 bases. The CDR3 extends over 15 amino acids. CDR1 and CDR2 (germline): MRHNA, SNTAGT. CDR3: CASSPTSGLYNEQFF. CDR3 DNA: TGTGCCAGCAGTCCTACTAGCGGGCTCTACAATGAGCAGTTCTTC.

The chain is built from TRBV7-9 and TRBJ2-3; D uncertain. Germline loops: CDR1 SEHNR, CDR2 FQNEAQ (reference sequence). The CDR3 runs 13 residues. V lost 0 bases and J lost 6, with 7 bases in between. DNA of the CDR3: TGTGCCAGCAGCTTAGCAGGAGATGATACGCAGTATTTT. Translating gives CASSLAGDDTQYF.

The V gene is TRBV27, the J gene TRBJ2-1, with 7 bases that match TRBD2. Germline V gene sequence: CDR1 MNHEY, CDR2 SMNVEV (reference sequence). The V gene end was trimmed by 1 base and the J gene end by 4 bases; junction bases not matched to a gene: 7. This CDR3 is 16 amino acids long. The CDR3 DNA is TGTGCCAGCAGTTTATTAGGGAGGGCCTTATACAATGAGCAGTTCTTC. Translation: CASSLLGRALYNEQFF.

This clone has just one count. This chain connects TRBV27 to TRBJ2-2; TRBD2 might be the D (5 bases). The germline V gene has CDR1 MNHEY and CDR2 SMNVEV (reference sequence). The CDR3 runs 14 residues. V was shortened by 6 bases and J by 4 bases, with 12 bases between the two germline ends. Here the CDR3 reads CASSLDEGTGELFF. The DNA of the CDR3 is TGTGCCAGCAGCCTGGACGAGGGCACCGGGGAGCTGTTTTTT.

This chain connects TRBV5-1 to TRBJ2-1; D might be TRBD1 (5 bases). The CDR3 contains 17 residues. Trimming cost V 5 bases and J 1 base, with 19 bases left between them. Germline loops: CDR1 SGHRS, CDR2 YFSETQ. The CDR3 DNA sequence: TGCGCCAGCAGTTTCACCCCAGGGTTCATTTCCTACAATGAGCAGTTCTTC. It specifies CASSFTPGFISYNEQFF. The complete variable domain, with remaining parts taken from reference TRBV5-1 and TRBJ2-1, reads KAGVTQTPRYLIKTRGQQVTLSCSPISGHRSVSWYQQTPGQGLQFLFEYFSETQRNKGNFPGRFSGRQFSNSRSEMNVSTLELGDSALYLCASSFTPGFISYNEQFFGPGTRLTVL.

This chain links TRBV7-2 with TRBJ2-7, with D uncertain. V gave up 3 bases and J gave up 5 bases, with 14 bases separating them. The germline gives CDR1 SGHTA, CDR2 FQGNSA. CDR3 length: 14 residues. The CDR3 DNA reads as TGTGCCAGCAGCTTGCGCATCGGTTTGGACGAGCAGTACTTC. Translated, it gives CASSLRIGLDEQYF. The full variable domain, its missing parts supplied by reference TRBV7-2 and TRBJ2-7, is GAGVSQSPSNKVTEKGKDVELRCDPISGHTALYWYRQSLGQGLEFLIYFQGNSAPDKSGLPSDRFSAERTGGSVSTLTIQRTQQEDSAVYLCASSLRIGLDEQYFGPGTRLTVT.

The gene calls are TRBV10-1 and TRBJ2-2; tentative D call: TRBD1 (5 bases). This CDR3 contains 13 residues. Trimming took 2 bases from V and 6 from J, leaving 7 bases between them. From germline, CDR1 is WNHNN and CDR2 SYGVQD (reference sequence). The CDR3 is CASSEKGPGELFF. DNA for the CDR3: TGCGCCAGCAGTGAGAAGGGGCCCGGGGAGCTGTTTTTT.

CDR3 loop: CASSQLLGGPKYEQYF. Here the CDR3 DNA reads TGTGCCAGCAGCCAGCTTTTGGGAGGGCCAAAATACGAGCAGTACTTC. The chain is built from TRBV7-9 and TRBJ2-7; TRBD2 matches at 7 bases. Germline V gene lookup returns CDR1 SEHNR and CDR2 FQNEAQ (reference sequence). This CDR3 region has 16 residues. V dropped 5 bases and J dropped 4; count of bases not matched to a gene: 14. The full variable domain, its missing parts supplied by reference TRBV7-9 and TRBJ2-7, is DTGVSQNPRHKITKRGQNVTFRCDPISEHNRLYWYRQTLGQGPEFLTYFQNEAQLEKSRLLSDRFSAERPKGSFSTLEIQRTEQGDSAMYLCASSQLLGGPKYEQYFGPGTRLTVT.

The chain couples TRBV2 to TRBJ1-1; 11 nucleotides match TRBD1. This CDR3 contains 15 residues. J lost 10 bases, V lost 8 bases, and 15 bases had no gene match. Per the germline V gene, CDR1 is SNHLY and CDR2 is FYNNEI. In nucleotides, the CDR3 is TGTGCCAGCTGCTCTTACGGACAGGGGGCGGGGGGAGCTTTCTTT. Amino acid sequence: CASCSYGQGAGGAFF.

This chain joins TRBV19 and TRBJ1-2; 10 nucleotides line up with TRBD1. Germline CDR1 LNHDA, CDR2 SQIVND (reference sequence). The CDR3 contains 13 residues. Trimming at V came to 6 bases and at J to 8 bases, leaving 6 bases not matched to a gene. CDR3 loop: CASRTGTGVGYTF. The CDR3, as DNA: TGTGCCAGTAGGACCGGGACAGGGGTAGGCTACACCTTC.

V gene TRBV4-3 combines with J gene TRBJ2-7; D is possibly TRBD2 (6 bases). Germline CDR1 reads LGHNA; CDR2 reads YSLEER. This CDR3 is built from 16 residues. The ends were cut back, 0 bases at V and 5 bases at J, with 17 bases in the middle. CDR3 loop: CASSQDRGTGVDEQYF. The CDR3 DNA follows: TGCGCCAGCAGCCAAGACCGGGGGACGGGAGTTGACGAGCAGTACTTC.

CDR3 loop: CASSQGGEYEQYF. The CDR3 bases are TGCGCCAGCAGCCAAGGTGGGGAGTACGAGCAGTACTTC. The genes are TRBV4-1 and TRBJ2-7; the D gene is possibly TRBD2 (5 bases). The CDR3 sequence is 13 residues long. The germline CDR1 and CDR2 sequences are MGHRA and YSYEKL. The V end lost 1 base, the J end lost 4 bases, and 8 bases lay between the germline ends.

The chain links TRBV18 to TRBJ2-2; TRBD2 might be the D (6 bases). CDR3 length: 17 amino acids. V was shortened by 1 base and J by 1 base, with 13 bases between the two germline ends. Looked up from germline, CDR1 is KGHSH and CDR2 is LQKENI. Here the CDR3 reads CASSPQARGGNTGELFF. The CDR3 nucleotides are TGTGCCAGCTCACCACAGGCACGGGGAGGGAACACCGGGGAGCTGTTTTTT.

The rearrangement joins TRBV15 to TRBJ1-2; 10 nucleotides line up with TRBD1. The CDR3 has 16 residues. CDR1 is LNHNV, CDR2 YYDKDF, per germline (reference sequence). V was clipped by 0 bases and J by 0 bases; unmatched bases: 1. The CDR3 spells CATSREGQGTNYGYTF. CDR3 DNA: TGTGCCACCAGCAGAGAGGGACAGGGGACTAACTATGGCTACACCTTC.

The chain couples TRBV5-1 to TRBJ2-7, with D perhaps matching TRBD2 (6 bases). Germline V gene lookup returns CDR1 SGHRS and CDR2 YFSETQ. CDR3 length: 14 amino acids. Deletions cut 0 bases from V and 6 bases from J, with 13 bases between. CDR3: CASSLGPRGSEQYF. CDR3 nucleotide sequence: TGCGCCAGCAGCTTGGGACCGCGGGGATCCGAGCAGTACTTC.

The rearrangement links TRBV30 to TRBJ1-2; 7 bases map to TRBD1. This CDR3 region has 13 residues. The ends lost 2 bases at V and 10 bases at J; junction bases unmatched: 10. The germline V gene has CDR1 GTSNPN and CDR2 SVGIG (reference sequence). The CDR3 loop reads CAWSFGQGVDYTF. The CDR3 DNA reads TGTGCCTGGAGTTTTGGCCAGGGGGTCGACTACACCTTC.

The chain joins TRBV6-5 to TRBJ2-5, with TRBD1 matching over 9 bases. The CDR3 is 14 residues long. Germline V gene sequence: CDR1 MNHEY, CDR2 SVGAGI. V was pared by 2 bases and J by 5 bases, with 3 bases of the junction left unmatched. The CDR3 sequence is CASSYRTGAETQYF. DNA of the CDR3: TGTGCCAGCAGTTACCGGACAGGGGCCGAGACCCAGTACTTC.

The chain has TRBV9 and TRBJ2-3; D uncertain. V lost 5 bases to trimming and J lost 4 bases, with 8 bases between them. CDR1 and CDR2 (germline): SGDLS, YYNGEE. This CDR3 contains 12 residues. The chain's CDR3 is CASRSDSDTQYF. The CDR3 DNA reads as TGTGCCAGCAGGTCCGACTCAGATACGCAGTATTTT.

This clone was recorded a few times. The chain uses TRBV9 and TRBJ2-3, with 9 nucleotides matching TRBD1. The CDR3 contains 15 residues. Germline V gene data show CDR1 as SGDLS and CDR2 as YYNGEE. V trimming: 6 bases; J trimming: 4 bases; junction bases outside the gene matches: 9. CDR3 nucleotide sequence: TGTGCCAGCAAAGGACAGGGGAAGTATCCAGATACGCAGTATTTT. Translated, it gives CASKGQGKYPDTQYF.

The rearrangement joins TRBV27 to TRBJ1-1; D gene unclear. V lost 0 bases and J 1 base, leaving 6 bases between the germline ends. CDR1 is MNHEY and CDR2 is SMNVEV in the germline V gene (reference sequence). The CDR3 has 14 residues. CDR3 in DNA: TGTGCCAGCAGTTTATCGGCAGGGAACACTGAAGCTTTCTTT. Amino acid sequence: CASSLSAGNTEAFF.